This TCR beta chain was profiled in a study of cytomegalovirus exposure and HLA in healthy donors. As to this clone: Its matching antigen is unknown.

Study observations and caveats: Analysis was performed later, and it showed HLA-associated TCR beta chains to be more clonally expanded than equally common others.

It was with 60 Vbeta and 13 Jbeta primers that the PCR ran. TCRdb keeps only in-frame clones here, not all; method: immunoSEQ multiplex PCR. In the table there are around 120,000 clones, about three quarters of which are singletons. Trimming pared 6 bases from V and 1 base from J, leaving 16 bases between. There are 16 residues in the CDR3. Germline CDR1 reads MNHNY; CDR2 reads SVGAGI (reference sequence). V is TRBV6-6 and J is TRBJ2-1, with D perhaps TRBD2 (6 bases). Sequences were obtained from PBMCs. The clonotype originates from a female donor in good health and CMV-seropositive. Here the CDR3 reads CASSRKIADSYNEQFF. The CDR3 bases are TGTGCCAGCAGCCGGAAAATAGCGGATTCCTACAATGAGCAGTTCTTC.